This T cell receptor beta chain was captured in a study of Ad26.COV2.S vaccination and SARS-CoV-2 variants. Turning to the study itself: Into the muscle, Ad26.COV2.S was dosed once or twice, 56 days apart. The study, taken as a whole, reports: Those who received vaccine or placebo ended up with similar non-spike TCR breadth. Reported findings describe substantial breadth in spike-specific CD8+ and CD4+ T cell responses following vaccination. Recipients given vaccine exceeded placebo recipients in spike-specific TCR breadth.

Noted treatment: 15 to 20 received Ad26.COV2.S at low or high dose, single or two shots; several received placebo; per-sample allocation not given. Following the first vaccine or placebo injection, samples were taken on day 63. The assay was immunoSEQ multiplex PCR, and TCRdb's table has in-frame clones only and misses some. Here the sample spans a few hundred thousand clones, roughly 90% being singletons. Concerning this clone itself: Antigen specificity is unknown.

Germline CDR1 reads SGHTA; CDR2 reads FQGTGA. Unmatched junction bases numbered 7, after V lost 2 bases and J lost 4 bases. This CDR3 is built from 16 residues. This rearrangement joins TRBV7-3 to TRBJ2-5; 10 bases align to TRBD1. This TCR was recovered from a person aged 18 to 59 who received the Ad26.COV2.S COVID-19 vaccine or a placebo. The sample was peripheral blood, taken in a trial of Ad26.COV2.S vaccine versus placebo. The CDR3 bases are TGTGCCAGCAGCTTAGGGTCCGGGGACAGGGGAGAGACCCAGTACTTC. As protein: CASSLGSGDRGETQYF.